These 13 T cell receptor beta chains were all obtained from the same sample, sequenced in a study of T cells in Graves' hyperthyroidism and ophthalmopathy. Researchers took RNA transcripts and amplified the TCR beta CDR3 regions from them. First-round RT-PCR targeting the TCR CDR3 was performed with the HTBI primer set. TCRdb itself ran the multiplex PCR reads through MiXCR, one entry per CDR3 protein. The sample yields roughly 400,000 distinct CDR3 sequences, roughly 25% seen once. The sample was blood. The receptors derive from a man in his fifties with Graves' hyperthyroidism.

This chain connects TRBV20-1 to TRBJ2-3, with D perhaps matching TRBD2 (5 bases). The V end was cut by 7 bases, the J end by 3 bases, with 11 bases between. The CDR3 has 12 amino acids. Per the germline V gene, CDR1 is DFQATT and CDR2 is SNEGSKA (reference sequence). CDR3 amino acids: CSGTFGTDTQYF. In DNA, the CDR3 is TGCAGTGGGACTTTTGGAACAGATACGCAGTATTTT.

Ten or more counts support this clonotype. The rearrangement links TRBV28 to TRBJ2-1, with a possible D match to TRBD2 (5 bases). This CDR3 has 14 residues. The ends were cut back, 8 bases at V and 4 bases at J, with 15 bases in the middle. Looked up from germline, CDR1 is MDHEN and CDR2 is SYDVKM. CDR3 protein: CASSEANSYNEQFF. As DNA, the CDR3 is TGTGCCAGCTCGGAGGCGAACAGTTACAATGAGCAGTTCTTC.

This clonotype was detected many times. The chain recombines TRBV29-1 with TRBJ2-5, with 8 positions matching TRBD2. The CDR3 has 13 amino acids. The trim removed 4 bases at V and 1 base at J, leaving 2 bases unmatched. CDR1 and CDR2 from the germline V gene are SQVTM and ANQGSEA. DNA of the CDR3: TGCAGCGTTGTAACTAGCGGCCAAGAGACCCAGTACTTC. Translating it yields CSVVTSGQETQYF.

The genes are TRBV20-1 and TRBJ2-3; TRBD1 might be the D (6 bases). The CDR3 contains 14 residues. Trimming shortened V by 0 bases and J by 4 bases, and 11 bases separated the two germline ends. Germline V lookup: CDR1 DFQATT, CDR2 SNEGSKA (reference sequence). CDR3 coding DNA: TGCAGTGCTAGAGATATGGCAGGGGCAGATACGCAGTATTTT. Amino acid sequence: CSARDMAGADTQYF.

V is TRBV6-1 and J is TRBJ1-5; D is ambiguous. Trimming removed 2 bases from V and 7 bases from J, with 9 bases in between. The CDR3 spans 13 residues. CDR1 MNHNS and CDR2 SASEGT come from the germline V gene. CDR3 nucleotides: TGTGCCAGCAGTGAACCGGGTTTCCAGCCCCAGCATTTT. Amino acid sequence: CASSEPGFQPQHF.

The chain employs TRBV4-1 and TRBJ1-2, with D unresolved. Trimming took 0 bases from V and 4 from J, leaving 9 bases between them. CDR1 and CDR2 (germline): MGHRA, YSYEKL. The CDR3 runs to 14 residues. DNA for the CDR3: TGCGCCAGCAGCCAAGATGGGGTCGGCTATGGCTACACCTTC. It codes for CASSQDGVGYGYTF.

The chain couples TRBV28 to TRBJ2-7; TRBD2 matches 9 bases. The V gene's germline CDR1 is MDHEN and CDR2 SYDVKM. The CDR3 is 15 amino acids. With V trimmed by 6 bases and J by 1 base, 7 bases remained unmatched. The CDR3 region is CASSPIAGESYEQYF. In nucleotides, the CDR3 is TGTGCCAGCAGCCCTATAGCGGGAGAGTCCTACGAGCAGTACTTC.

This clonotype was detected many times. The V call is TRBV6-1, the J call TRBJ2-1; no clear D. The CDR3 is made up of 14 amino acids. Germline lookup yields CDR1 MNHNS and CDR2 SASEGT. Between the trimmed V and J ends, which lost 3 bases and 8 bases, there was a span of 14 bases. CDR3 loop: CASSDRVAVDEQFF. The CDR3 DNA reads as TGTGCCAGCAGTGATCGTGTGGCAGTCGATGAGCAGTTCTTC.

This chain connects TRBV27 to TRBJ2-6, with D tentatively TRBD1 (5 bases). The CDR3 extends over 14 amino acids. Trimming removed 0 bases at V and 12 bases at J, with 12 bases between. Looked up from germline, CDR1 is MNHEY and CDR2 is SMNVEV (reference sequence). The CDR3, as DNA: TGTGCCAGCAGTTTATCGGCAGGGTACCCCGTCCTGACTTTC. Protein: CASSLSAGYPVLTF.

There are a few counts of this clonotype. The CDR3 does not end in the conserved phenylalanine or tryptophan, so this is likely a read error. The chain employs TRBV19 and TRBJ1-2; no clear D gene. Looked up from germline, CDR1 is LNHDA and CDR2 is SQIVND (reference sequence). This CDR3 spans 12 amino acids. Trimming cost V 3 bases and J 7 bases, with 9 bases left between them. The CDR3 DNA sequence: TGTGCCAGTAGTATGTCGCATGGTGGCTACACCCTC. It translates to CASSMSHGGYTL.

The chain combines TRBV18 with TRBJ1-5, with D perhaps TRBD1 (5 bases). Germline CDR1 and CDR2: KGHSH and LQKENI. The V gene lost 5 bases and the J gene lost 5 bases, with 10 bases spanning the gap. The CDR3 is 13 amino acids. The DNA for the CDR3 is TGTGCCAGCTCAGGACAAAGGGATCAGCCCCAGCATTTT. Encoded protein: CASSGQRDQPQHF.

This clonotype has only a few counts. This chain connects TRBV28 to TRBJ1-2; TRBD1 aligns across 9 bases. With 4 bases clipped from V and 4 bases from J, the junction kept 4 bases outside the gene matches. CDR1 is MDHEN, CDR2 SYDVKM, per germline. This CDR3 is built from 14 residues. CDR3 sequence reads: CASSSPGQGYGYTF. Here the CDR3 DNA reads TGTGCCAGCAGTTCTCCGGGACAGGGCTATGGCTACACCTTC.

This clonotype was seen many times. The rearrangement joins TRBV11-3 to TRBJ2-1; TRBD1 is a possible D gene (5 bases). V gave up 6 bases and J gave up 3 bases, with 15 bases separating them. The CDR3 contains 15 residues. The V gene's germline CDR1 is SGHNT and CDR2 YENEEA. The CDR3 loop reads CASSDQGFDYNEQFF. In DNA form, the CDR3 reads TGTGCCAGCAGTGATCAGGGTTTCGACTACAATGAGCAGTTCTTC. Looking up the rest from reference TRBV11-3 and TRBJ2-1 gives the full variable domain: EAGVVQSPRYKIIEKKQPVAFWCNPISGHNTLYWYLQNLGQGPELLIRYENEEAVDDSQLPKDRFSAERLKGVDSTLKIQPAELGDSAVYLCASSDQGFDYNEQFFGPGTRLTVL.